The clone carrying this T cell receptor beta chain was recorded at least ten times. These data belong to a study of human T cells and chemical hapten exposure. This sample's time point: patch test 3, about 24 weeks after DPC sensitization. Treatment defined: therapeutic diphenylcyclopropenone sensitization with weekly scalp DPC. Phlebotomy was performed prior to application of every patch test. Each donor was an alopecia patient between 18 and 70 years of age who qualified for DPC. Original handling: Sequenced samples showed a median of 95,638 TCRs each, with counts running from about 20,000 to 690,000. A single record per CDR3 protein comes from TCRdb applying MiXCR to the RACE reads. TCRdb, not the original authors, processed these V and J calls. The sample yields 50,000 to 75,000 distinct CDR3 sequences, 8% to 13% seen once. Germline CDR1 SGHTA, CDR2 FQGNSA. V gave up 5 bases and J gave up 4 bases, with 17 bases separating them. The CDR3 extends over 15 amino acids.

Material: whole blood, obtained in connection with sensitization to the hapten diphenylcyclopropenone (DPC). The genes are TRBV7-2 and TRBJ2-5; weak D call: TRBD2 (5 bases). The receptor was derived from a woman aged 30 to 39 with alopecia areata. Some clones in this sample may be carry-over from other donors' samples. For the CDR3, the DNA is TGTGCCAGCAGCCCCGGGGTAGGGCAAGGAGAGACCCAGTACTTC. As protein: CASSPGVGQGETQYF.